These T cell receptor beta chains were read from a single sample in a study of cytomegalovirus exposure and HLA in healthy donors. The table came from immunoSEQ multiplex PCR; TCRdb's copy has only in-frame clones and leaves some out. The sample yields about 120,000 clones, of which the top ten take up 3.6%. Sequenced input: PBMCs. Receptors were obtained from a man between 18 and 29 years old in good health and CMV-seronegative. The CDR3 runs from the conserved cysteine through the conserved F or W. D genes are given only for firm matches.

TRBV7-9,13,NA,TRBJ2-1,CASSLAIRGPQFF,TGTGCCAGCAGCTTAGCGATTAGAGGCCCGCAGTTCTTC
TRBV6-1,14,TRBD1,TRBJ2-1,CASSDRTGVNEQFF,TGTGCCAGCAGTGATAGGACAGGGGTAAATGAGCAGTTCTTC
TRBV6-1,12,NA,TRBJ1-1,CASSEEIIRHFF,TGTGCCAGCAGTGAAGAGATTATAAGACACTTCTTT
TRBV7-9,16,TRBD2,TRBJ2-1,CASSLGGLAGNNEQFF,TGTGCCAGCAGCTTAGGCGGGCTAGCGGGAAATAATGAGCAGTTCTTC
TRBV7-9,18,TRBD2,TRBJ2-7,CASSGPDTGTSLDYEQYF,TGTGCCAGCAGCGGTCCGGACACCGGGACTAGCCTGGACTACGAGCAGTACTTC
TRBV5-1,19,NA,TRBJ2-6,CASSWPGTLIDSGANVLTF,TGCGCCAGCAGCTGGCCCGGGACACTCATCGACTCTGGGGCCAACGTCCTGACTTTC
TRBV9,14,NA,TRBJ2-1,CASSVAGGSPGQFF,TGTGCCAGCAGCGTAGCTGGGGGCAGCCCGGGGCAGTTCTTC
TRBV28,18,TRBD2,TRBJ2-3,CASSSFWTSGRATDTQYF,TGTGCCAGCAGTTCATTTTGGACTAGCGGACGTGCCACAGATACGCAGTATTTT
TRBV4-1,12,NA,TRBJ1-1,CASSFSEGEAFF,TGCGCCAGCAGCTTTTCGGAGGGAGAAGCTTTCTTT
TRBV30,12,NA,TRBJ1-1,CAWSSGQVEAFF,TGTGCCTGGAGTTCAGGGCAGGTTGAAGCTTTCTTT
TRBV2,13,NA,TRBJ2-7,CASSPGIGYEQYF,TGTGCCAGCAGTCCGGGGATCGGCTACGAGCAGTACTTC
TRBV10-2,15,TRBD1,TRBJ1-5,CASSDGTGPPQPQHF,TGCGCCAGCAGTGACGGGACAGGGCCCCCTCAGCCCCAGCATTTT
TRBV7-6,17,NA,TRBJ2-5,CASSSREGWQGQETQYF,TGTGCCAGCAGCTCCCGTGAAGGGTGGCAGGGTCAAGAGACCCAGTACTTC
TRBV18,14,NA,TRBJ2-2,CASSPTRNTGELFF,TGTGCCAGCTCACCGACTAGGAACACCGGGGAGCTGTTTTTT
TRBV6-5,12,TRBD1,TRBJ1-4,CASSRDREKLFF,TGTGCCAGCTCCCGGGACAGGGAAAAACTGTTTTTT
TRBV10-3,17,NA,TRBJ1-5,CAISESETESGNQPQHF,TGTGCCATCAGTGAGTCAGAGACTGAGTCCGGCAATCAGCCCCAGCATTTT
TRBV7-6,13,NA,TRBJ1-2,CASSLDLSQGYTF,TGTGCCAGCAGCTTAGACCTGTCTCAGGGCTACACCTTC
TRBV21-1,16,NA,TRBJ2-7,CASSKILGTGSYEQYF,TGTGCCAGCAGCAAAATTCTGGGGACAGGGAGCTACGAGCAGTACTTC
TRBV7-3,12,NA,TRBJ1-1,CASRLDVSEAFF,TGTGCCAGCCGACTCGACGTTTCGGAAGCTTTCTTT
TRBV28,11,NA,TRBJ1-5,CASSLRGPQHF,TGTGCCAGCAGTTTAAGGGGCCCCCAGCATTTT
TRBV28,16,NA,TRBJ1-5,CASSFRGGIGNQPQHF,TGTGCCAGCAGTTTTAGGGGGGGAATCGGCAATCAGCCCCAGCATTTT
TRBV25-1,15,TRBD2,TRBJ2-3,CASSFLAGDWDTQYF,TGTGCCAGCAGTTTCCTAGCGGGAGATTGGGATACGCAGTATTTT
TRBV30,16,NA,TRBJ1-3,CAWSAIQGWAGNTIYF,TGTGCCTGGAGTGCCATACAGGGATGGGCTGGAAACACCATATATTTT
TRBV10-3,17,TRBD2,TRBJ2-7,CAISEGTSGPGFDEQYF,TGTGCCATCAGTGAGGGGACTAGCGGGCCCGGATTTGACGAGCAGTACTTC
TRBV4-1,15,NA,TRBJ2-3,CASSQGGTPSDTQYF,TGCGCCAGCAGCCAAGGCGGGACTCCTTCCGATACGCAGTATTTT
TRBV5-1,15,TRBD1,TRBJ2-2,CASSLGQGAAGELFF,TGCGCCAGCAGCTTGGGACAGGGGGCGGCGGGGGAGCTGTTTTTT
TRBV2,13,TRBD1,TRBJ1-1,CARGGDRGAEAFF,TGTGCCAGGGGGGGAGACAGGGGCGCTGAAGCTTTCTTT
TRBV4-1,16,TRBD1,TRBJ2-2,CASSQTGTANTGELFF,TGCGCCAGCAGCCAAACCGGGACAGCAAACACCGGGGAGCTGTTTTTT
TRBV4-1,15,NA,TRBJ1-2,CASSQVVGLGHGYTF,TGCGCCAGCAGCCAAGTCGTGGGTTTGGGGCATGGCTACACCTTC
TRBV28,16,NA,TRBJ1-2,CASSFYGGGSFYGYTF,TGTGCCAGCAGTTTCTACGGCGGGGGGTCCTTCTATGGCTACACCTTC
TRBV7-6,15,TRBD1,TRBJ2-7,CASSRGQGHVYEQYF,TGTGCCAGCAGCCGTGGACAGGGGCATGTCTACGAGCAGTACTTC
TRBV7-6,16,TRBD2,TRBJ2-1,CASSLERLAANNEQFF,TGTGCCAGCAGCTTAGAGCGACTAGCGGCTAACAATGAGCAGTTCTTC
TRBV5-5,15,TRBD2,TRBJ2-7,CASSIGLAISYEQYF,TGTGCCAGCAGCATTGGACTAGCGATCTCCTACGAGCAGTACTTC
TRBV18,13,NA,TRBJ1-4,CASSQGIPEKLFF,TGTGCCAGCTCACAGGGGATCCCAGAAAAACTGTTTTTT
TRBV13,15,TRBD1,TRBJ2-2,CASSYGTGGAGELFF,TGTGCCAGCAGCTACGGGACAGGGGGCGCCGGGGAGCTGTTTTTT
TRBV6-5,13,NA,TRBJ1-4,CASRRTGNEKLFF,TGTGCCAGCAGGAGGACGGGGAATGAAAAACTGTTTTTT
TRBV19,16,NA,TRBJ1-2,CASRALRDTSNYGYTF,TGTGCCAGTAGGGCCCTTCGGGACACCTCTAACTATGGCTACACCTTC
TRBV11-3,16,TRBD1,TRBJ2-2,CASSLDGRGHTGELFF,TGTGCCAGCAGCTTAGACGGCAGGGGGCACACCGGGGAGCTGTTTTTT
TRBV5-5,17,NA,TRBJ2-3,CASSLALSVIYTDTQYF,TGTGCCAGCAGCTTGGCATTGAGTGTAATATACACAGATACGCAGTATTTT
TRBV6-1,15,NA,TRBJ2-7,CASSEEPAGSYEQYF,TGTGCCAGCAGTGAGGAGCCGGCCGGTAGCTACGAGCAGTACTTC
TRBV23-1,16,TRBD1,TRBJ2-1,CASSQPQGENHNEQFF,TGCGCCAGCAGCCAACCACAGGGGGAAAATCACAATGAGCAGTTCTTC
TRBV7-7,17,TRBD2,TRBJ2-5,CASSLSAGGRSGETQYF,TGTGCTAGCAGCCTCTCAGCGGGGGGCCGTTCTGGAGAGACCCAGTACTTC
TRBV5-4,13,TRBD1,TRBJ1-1,CASRRTGSTEAFF,TGTGCCAGCAGAAGGACAGGTTCCACTGAAGCTTTCTTT
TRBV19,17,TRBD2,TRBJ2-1,CASSTSGRGSSYNEQFF,TGTGCCAGTAGTACAAGCGGGAGGGGGAGCTCCTACAATGAGCAGTTCTTC
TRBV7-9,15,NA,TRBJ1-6,CASSLASGLSSPLHF,TGTGCCAGCAGCTTAGCGTCTGGGCTTAGTTCACCCCTCCACTTT
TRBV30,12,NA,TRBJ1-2,CAWTGGNYGYTF,TGTGCCTGGACAGGAGGGAACTATGGCTACACCTTC
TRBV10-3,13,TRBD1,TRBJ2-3,CAIRATGADTQYF,TGTGCCATCAGGGCGACAGGGGCAGATACGCAGTATTTT
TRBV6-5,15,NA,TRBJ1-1,CASSYFGRGNTEAFF,TGTGCCAGCAGTTACTTTGGGAGGGGGAACACTGAAGCTTTCTTT
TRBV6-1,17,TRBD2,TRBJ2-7,CASSEGRPGLVPYEQYF,TGTGCCAGCAGTGAAGGGAGGCCCGGACTAGTCCCCTACGAGCAGTACTTC
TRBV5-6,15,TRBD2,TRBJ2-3,CASSNPGLRTDTQYF,TGTGCCAGCAGCAATCCGGGACTACGTACAGATACGCAGTATTTT
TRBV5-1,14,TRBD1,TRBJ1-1,CASSLRQGDTEAFF,TGCGCCAGCAGCTTGAGGCAGGGGGACACTGAAGCTTTCTTT
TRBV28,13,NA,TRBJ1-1,CASRLQGSFEAFF,TGTGCCAGCAGATTACAGGGTTCGTTTGAAGCTTTCTTT
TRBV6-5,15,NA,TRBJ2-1,CASSLRGGPYNEQFF,TGTGCCAGCAGCCTGAGGGGGGGCCCTTATAATGAGCAGTTCTTC
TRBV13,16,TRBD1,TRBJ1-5,CASSRSGQGGDQPQHF,TGTGCCAGCAGTCGATCCGGGCAGGGGGGCGATCAGCCCCAGCATTTT
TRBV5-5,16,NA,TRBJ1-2,CASSLRPSAGAQGYTF,TGTGCCAGCAGCTTGAGGCCGTCGGCAGGGGCTCAAGGCTACACCTTC
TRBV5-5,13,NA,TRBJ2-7,CASSLSGNDEQYF,TGTGCCAGCAGCTTATCGGGAAACGACGAGCAGTACTTC
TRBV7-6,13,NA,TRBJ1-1,CASSSTSNTEAFF,TGTGCCAGCAGCTCGACATCGAACACTGAAGCTTTCTTT